These 26 T cell receptor beta chains came from one sample sequenced in a study of cytomegalovirus exposure and HLA in healthy donors. Primers for the PCR totalled 60 Vbeta and 13 Jbeta. Repertoires were generated with immunoSEQ multiplex PCR, while TCRdb's copy carries only in-frame clones and drops some. This repertoire shows around 180,000 clones, approximately 80% found once; its top ten account for approximately 6%. Sequenced material: PBMCs. Every receptor here comes from a woman in her 30s in good health and CMV-seropositive.

The chain combines TRBV4-2 with TRBJ1-1; D is unresolved. The germline V gene has CDR1 LGHNA and CDR2 YNFKEQ. The germline V and J ends were trimmed by 3 bases and 10 bases, with 9 bases remaining between them. The CDR3 runs to 11 residues. In DNA, the CDR3 is TGTGCCAGCAGCCACGGGGAGCGAGCTTTCTTT. This codes for CASSHGERAFF.

The V and J genes are TRBV4-1 and TRBJ1-6, with 8 bases lining up with TRBD1. The germline V gene encodes CDR1 MGHRA and CDR2 YSYEKL. This CDR3 is 16 amino acids long. The V gene end was trimmed by 4 bases and the J gene end by 4 bases; junction bases not matched to a gene: 6. The CDR3: CASSPRTGSYNSPLHF. The DNA of the CDR3 is TGCGCCAGCAGCCCACGGACAGGGTCGTATAATTCACCCCTCCACTTT.

This chain joins TRBV28 and TRBJ1-1, with D possibly matching TRBD1 (6 bases). Germline V gene sequence: CDR1 MDHEN, CDR2 SYDVKM. This CDR3 spans 14 amino acids. V lost 2 bases and J lost 1, with 8 bases in between. The DNA of the CDR3 is TGTGCCAGCAGTTTAAGGGGGAGGAACACTGAAGCTTTCTTT. The encoded protein is CASSLRGRNTEAFF. Full variable domain (remainder filled in from reference TRBV28 and TRBJ1-1): DVKVTQSSRYLVKRTGEKVFLECVQDMDHENMFWYRQDPGLGLRLIYFSYDVKMKEKGDIPEGYSVSREKKERFSLILESASTNQTSMYLCASSLRGRNTEAFFGQGTRLTVV.

This rearrangement joins TRBV7-9 to TRBJ2-7, with 10 bases aligning to TRBD2. CDR1 is SEHNR and CDR2 is FQNEAQ in the germline V gene (reference sequence). V shed 2 bases and J 5 bases; nucleotides not matched to a gene: 9. The CDR3 contains 16 residues. CDR3 in DNA: TGTGCCAGCAGCTTATTGCGAGCGGGAGGGTATGACGAGCAGTACTTC. Its protein is CASSLLRAGGYDEQYF.

The chain joins TRBV27 to TRBJ2-3; 11 positions match TRBD2. The CDR3 is 15 amino acids. V was clipped by 6 bases and J by 3 bases; unmatched bases: 5. Germline V gives CDR1 MNHEY, CDR2 SMNVEV (reference sequence). The CDR3 reads CASRRGLADTDTQYF. DNA for the CDR3: TGTGCCAGCAGGCGGGGACTAGCGGATACAGATACGCAGTATTTT.

This clone was observed a handful of times. The rearrangement uses TRBV25-1 and TRBJ2-1, with a tentative D call TRBD2 (6 bases). The CDR3 is made up of 14 amino acids. Germline V gene lookup returns CDR1 MGHDK and CDR2 SYGVNS. V gave up 1 base and J gave up 7 bases, with 11 bases separating them. The CDR3 sequence is CASSELSGRNEQFF. The DNA for the CDR3 is TGTGCCAGCAGTGAATTGAGCGGGCGGAATGAGCAGTTCTTC.

With respect to this clone: Mismatch with germline at one junction end may stem from a read error. This chain connects TRBV15 to TRBJ1-2; D ambiguous. CDR3 length: 13 amino acids. Germline V gives CDR1 LNHNV, CDR2 YYDKDF (reference sequence). The CDR3 DNA reads as TGTGCCACCAGCGGAGATCTGTCTGAGGGCTACACCTTC. Protein product: CATSGDLSEGYTF.

The chain links TRBV7-3 to TRBJ1-5, with 8 bases lining up with TRBD1. V lost 2 bases, J lost 6 bases, and 3 bases stayed unmatched. The CDR3 consists of 14 residues. Germline V gene sequence: CDR1 SGHTA, CDR2 FQGTGA. The CDR3 reads CASSLSGGGQPQHF. In DNA form, the CDR3 reads TGTGCCAGCAGCTTATCAGGGGGCGGTCAGCCCCAGCATTTT.

The rearrangement links TRBV7-8 to TRBJ2-7, with TRBD2 matching over 7 bases. Unmatched junction bases numbered 19, after V lost 5 bases and J lost 6 bases. CDR1 and CDR2 from the germline V gene are SGHVS and FQNEAQ. The CDR3 totals 17 residues. CDR3 protein: CASSLPRRAAPGGEQYF. DNA of the CDR3: TGTGCCAGCAGCCTCCCCCGTCGGGCGGCCCCGGGGGGCGAGCAGTACTTC.

The V call is TRBV5-6, the J call TRBJ1-1; weak D call: TRBD1 (5 bases). The CDR3 runs 12 residues. The V end was cut by 0 bases, the J end by 8 bases, with 8 bases between. The V gene's germline CDR1 is SGHDT and CDR2 YYEEEE. Written as DNA, the CDR3 is TGTGCCAGCAGCTTGGGGAACAGGGAAGCTTTCTTT. This gives the protein CASSLGNREAFF.

CDR3 amino acids: CASSVATTRVETQYF. The CDR3 DNA reads TGCGCCAGCAGCGTGGCCACAACTAGAGTAGAGACCCAGTACTTC. The J gene is TRBJ2-5, the V gene TRBV5-1; the D gene is possibly TRBD2 (5 bases). The length of the CDR3 is 15 residues. V was clipped by 4 bases and J by 4 bases, with 17 bases between them. The germline V gene has CDR1 SGHRS and CDR2 YFSETQ.

The gene calls are TRBV6-5 and TRBJ2-7, with 8 nucleotides matching TRBD2. The length of the CDR3 is 13 residues. V shed 10 bases and J 6 bases; nucleotides not matched to a gene: 11. The germline gives CDR1 MNHEY, CDR2 SVGAGI. The CDR3 loop is CATSGGGGTEQYF. The CDR3 coding sequence is TGTGCCACTTCGGGGGGGGGAGGTACCGAGCAGTACTTC.

This clone has only a few counts. This CDR3 reads CASSRTGTKTLYGYTF. The CDR3 nucleotides are TGCGCCAGCAGCCGCACAGGGACGAAGACCCTTTATGGCTACACCTTC. V is TRBV4-3 and J is TRBJ1-2; D may be TRBD1 (6 bases). Germline V gene sequence: CDR1 LGHNA, CDR2 YSLEER. Trimming took off 4 bases at V and 5 bases at J, with 20 bases between the two ends. This CDR3 spans 16 amino acids.

This chain joins TRBV30 and TRBJ1-2; D uncertain. Germline assignment: CDR1 GTSNPN and CDR2 SVGIG (reference sequence). Trimming took off 0 bases at V and 5 bases at J, with 31 bases between the two ends. CDR3 length: 20 amino acids. The CDR3 reads CAWSVGNNQSSTKSRYGYTF. The CDR3 DNA reads TGTGCCTGGAGTGTAGGCAACAACCAATCCAGCACAAAGTCTAGATATGGCTACACCTTC. The full variable domain, in which reference TRBV30 and TRBJ1-2 provide the parts outside the CDR3, is SQTIHQWPATLVQPVGSPLSLECTVEGTSNPNLYWYRQAAGRGLQLLFYSVGIGQISSEVPQNLSASRPQDRQFILSSKKLLLSDSGFYLCAWSVGNNQSSTKSRYGYTFGSGTRLTVV.

DNA of the CDR3: TGTGCCAGCAGCGGTTTTGGAGTAACGAACACTGAAGCTTTCTTT. Translation: CASSGFGVTNTEAFF. This rearrangement joins TRBV25-1 to TRBJ1-1; D not resolved. The CDR3 totals 15 residues. CDR1 MGHDK and CDR2 SYGVNS come from the germline V gene. V lost 6 bases, J lost 1 base, and 15 bases lay in between.

V and J are TRBV4-3 and TRBJ1-2; D possibly corresponds to TRBD1 (5 bases). CDR1 and CDR2 from the germline V gene are LGHNA and YSLEER. The CDR3 consists of 16 residues. With 1 base removed from V and 6 bases from J, the gap between germline ends came to 18 bases. This CDR3 is CASSQVGAQVSNGYTF. The CDR3 DNA follows: TGCGCCAGCAGCCAAGTTGGTGCACAGGTCTCAAATGGCTACACCTTC.

The chain recombines TRBV27 with TRBJ1-5; 7 bases are a match to TRBD1. The CDR3 contains 15 residues. Germline CDR1 MNHEY, CDR2 SMNVEV (reference sequence). The trim removed 6 bases at V and 1 base at J, leaving 6 bases unmatched. The DNA of the CDR3 is TGTGCCAGCAGAGCCGGGACAGCGAGCAATCAGCCCCAGCATTTT. It specifies CASRAGTASNQPQHF.

Only one count was recorded for this clone. This chain links TRBV7-9 with TRBJ2-2; no clear D gene. V was cut by 0 bases and J by 6 bases, with 14 bases left in between. Per germline, CDR1 SEHNR and CDR2 FQNEAQ (reference sequence). CDR3 length: 16 residues. The CDR3 region is CASSLARTVLAGELFF. CDR3 in DNA: TGTGCCAGCAGCTTAGCGCGAACAGTGCTTGCCGGGGAGCTGTTTTTT.

This chain joins TRBV19 and TRBJ1-4; D is possibly TRBD1 (6 bases). The ends were cut back, 3 bases at V and 1 base at J, with 9 bases in the middle. The CDR3 consists of 15 residues. Germline assignment: CDR1 LNHDA and CDR2 SQIVND (reference sequence). The CDR3 spells CASSIPRGTNEKLFF. CDR3 bases: TGTGCCAGTAGTATTCCCAGGGGAACTAATGAAAAACTGTTTTTT.

This sequence joins TRBV27 and TRBJ2-7; 10 nucleotides agree with TRBD1. Germline trimming cut 3 bases from V and 4 bases from J; bases unmatched to any gene: 6. The CDR3 covers 15 residues. Germline values: CDR1 MNHEY, CDR2 SMNVEV (reference sequence). CDR3 amino acids: CASSFGTGALYEQYF. CDR3 nucleotides: TGTGCCAGCAGTTTTGGGACAGGGGCTTTGTACGAGCAGTACTTC.

The chain carries TRBV28 and TRBJ2-7; TRBD2 agrees at 8 bases. V shed 5 bases and J 6 bases; nucleotides not matched to a gene: 12. The germline V gene has CDR1 MDHEN and CDR2 SYDVKM. The CDR3 contains 15 residues. CDR3 sequence reads: CASSTYTSGRGEQYF. The CDR3 DNA reads as TGTGCCAGCAGTACCTACACTAGCGGCAGGGGCGAGCAGTACTTC. The full variable domain, its missing parts supplied by reference TRBV28 and TRBJ2-7, is DVKVTQSSRYLVKRTGEKVFLECVQDMDHENMFWYRQDPGLGLRLIYFSYDVKMKEKGDIPEGYSVSREKKERFSLILESASTNQTSMYLCASSTYTSGRGEQYFGPGTRLTVT.

This clone showed up just a few times. V and J are TRBV28 and TRBJ2-7, with 7 positions matching TRBD1. Germline CDR1 MDHEN, CDR2 SYDVKM. The CDR3 is 14 amino acids. V was clipped by 6 bases and J by 3 bases; unmatched bases: 8. Here the CDR3 reads CASRDPGQLYEQYF. CDR3 coding DNA: TGTGCCAGCAGAGACCCGGGACAGCTCTACGAGCAGTACTTC.

The chain uses TRBV19 and TRBJ2-6, with D maybe TRBD1 (6 bases). Germline values: CDR1 LNHDA, CDR2 SQIVND (reference sequence). The CDR3 consists of 16 residues. V was trimmed by 7 bases and J by 0 bases, leaving 13 bases between them. The DNA of the CDR3 is TGTGCCAGTATGACAGGAGAATACTCTGGGGCCAACGTCCTGACTTTC. This encodes CASMTGEYSGANVLTF.

The gene calls are TRBV2 and TRBJ1-5, with 8 bases matching TRBD1. This CDR3 is 13 amino acids long. The V segment lost 6 bases and the J segment 9 bases; nucleotides outside the gene matches: 7. CDR1 is SNHLY, CDR2 FYNNEI, per germline. DNA for the CDR3: TGTGCCAGCAGGGGGACAGGATTAGGGCCCCAGCATTTT. Its translation: CASRGTGLGPQHF.

In this sample, this clone turned up once. The rearrangement links TRBV11-2 to TRBJ2-7; D call uncertain. With 6 bases removed from V and 9 bases from J, the gap between germline ends came to 12 bases. The CDR3 runs 11 residues. The V gene's germline CDR1 is SGHAT and CDR2 FQNNGV. CDR3 residues: CASSPECGQYF. As DNA, the CDR3 is TGTGCCAGCAGTCCGGAGTGCGGGCAGTACTTC.

This clone is a singleton in its sample. The chain joins TRBV27 to TRBJ1-2; 7 bases fit TRBD1. The CDR3 is 15 residues long. Trimming took 7 bases from V and 5 from J; bases not matched to a gene: 13. Germline loops: CDR1 MNHEY, CDR2 SMNVEV (reference sequence). DNA of the CDR3: TGTGCCAGCACCGAAGACCAGACAGGGCGGTATGGCTACACCTTC. Protein product: CASTEDQTGRYGYTF.